Following are 21 T cell receptor beta chains from one sample sequenced in a study of cytomegalovirus exposure and HLA in healthy donors. Both 60 Vbeta primers and 13 Jbeta primers went into the PCR. Profiling relied on immunoSEQ multiplex PCR, and the TCRdb table lists in-frame clones only, not all of them. The sample lists 150,000 to 200,000 clones, about 79% seen once, with less than 2.5% in the top ten. What was sequenced was PBMCs. These receptors were taken from a woman aged 45-65 years in good health and CMV-seronegative.

This clone has a single count. This sequence joins TRBV6-1 and TRBJ1-1; perhaps TRBD1 as D (5 bases). The germline V and J ends were trimmed by 6 bases and 6 bases, with 20 bases remaining between them. CDR1 and CDR2 (germline): MNHNS, SASEGT. This CDR3 has 15 amino acids. The CDR3, as DNA: TGTGCCAGCAGACTGGGGTGGGGTCAGGGTTCTGAAGCTTTCTTT. It codes for CASRLGWGQGSEAFF.

The chain recombines TRBV7-2 with TRBJ1-1, with 7 bases lining up with TRBD1. This CDR3 spans 15 amino acids. Germline CDR1 is SGHTA and CDR2 is FQGNSA. The V segment lost 5 bases and the J segment 1 base; nucleotides outside the gene matches: 7. The DNA of the CDR3 is TGTGCCAGCAGCCCGCGACAGGGTGCGAACACTGAAGCTTTCTTT. It specifies CASSPRQGANTEAFF.

This clone turned up a few times. The V and J genes are TRBV6-5 and TRBJ1-2, with a possible D match to TRBD1 (5 bases). This CDR3 contains 13 residues. The germline gives CDR1 MNHEY, CDR2 SVGAGI. Trimming shortened V by 9 bases and J by 8 bases, and 19 bases separated the two germline ends. CDR3 protein: CASSRALGGGYTF. DNA for the CDR3: TGTGCCAGTTCCAGGGCCCTCGGTGGGGGCTACACCTTC.

This chain connects TRBV5-4 to TRBJ2-1; 7 bases line up with TRBD2. CDR3 length equals 16 residues. Germline V gene data show CDR1 as SGHNT and CDR2 as YYREEE (reference sequence). J gave up 1 base and V 3 bases, and 7 bases lay outside the gene matches. CDR3 nucleotides: TGTGCCAGCAGCTCGCAAGCGGGATCGTCCTACAATGAGCAGTTCTTC. Its translation: CASSSQAGSSYNEQFF.

This chain joins TRBV27 and TRBJ2-3; possible D gene TRBD1, 6 bases. Germline lookup yields CDR1 MNHEY and CDR2 SMNVEV (reference sequence). This CDR3 has 15 residues. Deletions cut 8 bases from V and 2 bases from J, with 17 bases between. CDR3 loop: CASSWTDRFTDTQYF. The DNA for the CDR3 is TGTGCCAGCTCCTGGACAGACCGGTTCACAGATACGCAGTATTTT.

The chain joins TRBV6-6 to TRBJ1-1, with D possibly TRBD1 on 5 matching bases. V lost 0 bases and J 6 bases, leaving 11 bases between the germline ends. This CDR3 region has 14 residues. The germline V gene has CDR1 MNHNY and CDR2 SVGAGI (reference sequence). The CDR3 DNA follows: TGTGCCAGCAGTTACTCCCCAGGGCGAGCTGAAGCTTTCTTT. It specifies CASSYSPGRAEAFF.

V and J are TRBV6-5 and TRBJ1-6; D not certain. The germline gives CDR1 MNHEY, CDR2 SVGAGI. CDR3 length: 15 residues. V was clipped by 5 bases and J by 4 bases, with 12 bases between them. This chain's CDR3 is CASSAAEDYNSPLHF. The DNA of the CDR3 is TGTGCCAGCAGTGCGGCAGAAGATTATAATTCACCCCTCCACTTT.

The V and J genes are TRBV10-3 and TRBJ2-5; tentative D call: TRBD2 (5 bases). V lost 0 bases and J 3 bases, leaving 11 bases between the germline ends. Germline assignment: CDR1 ENHRY and CDR2 SYGVKD. The CDR3 contains 15 residues. CDR3 sequence: CAISESLLAEETQYF. The CDR3 coding sequence is TGTGCCATCAGTGAGTCGCTCCTAGCCGAAGAGACCCAGTACTTC.

The V gene is TRBV7-2, the J gene TRBJ1-4; 9 nucleotides agree with TRBD1. The CDR3 extends over 15 amino acids. J gave up 7 bases and V 6 bases, and 9 bases lay outside the gene matches. Germline V CDR1 and CDR2: SGHTA, FQGNSA. The CDR3 protein is CASSRQGGRGEKLFF. The CDR3 DNA follows: TGTGCCAGCAGTCGACAGGGGGGAAGGGGTGAAAAACTGTTTTTT.

This chain links TRBV11-2 with TRBJ2-7, with D possibly being TRBD1 (5 bases). V dropped 2 bases and J dropped 4 bases, with 18 bases sitting between them. CDR1 SGHAT and CDR2 FQNNGV come from the germline V gene. The CDR3 extends over 16 amino acids. The CDR3 sequence: CASSLNLGRRDYEQYF. The DNA for the CDR3 is TGTGCCAGCAGCTTAAACCTGGGGCGCCGCGATTACGAGCAGTACTTC.

The chain combines TRBV23-1 with TRBJ2-7; D may be TRBD2 (7 bases). TRBV23-1 is recorded as an ORF, its role being uncertain. This CDR3 has 19 amino acids. V lost 8 bases to trimming and J lost 6 bases, with 35 bases between them. The CDR3 bases are TGCGCCAGCCGCGGACAGTTTCCCGAGACTAGCAGGACCTCCCGCGAGCAGTACTTC. This gives the protein CASRGQFPETSRTSREQYF.

This clone has only a few counts. The chain employs TRBV15 and TRBJ1-6; TRBD1 agrees at 8 bases. Germline V lookup: CDR1 LNHNV, CDR2 YYDKDF (reference sequence). This CDR3 has 18 residues. The V and J ends lost 0 bases and 9 bases, in that order; junction bases with no gene match: 13. CDR3 loop: CATSRDVSAGGLGSPLHF. Written as DNA, the CDR3 is TGTGCCACCAGCAGAGATGTTTCGGCAGGGGGCCTTGGTTCACCCCTCCACTTT.

The V and J genes are TRBV6-4 and TRBJ2-1, with D possibly matching TRBD2 (6 bases). This CDR3 spans 15 amino acids. The germline CDR1 and CDR2 sequences are MRHNA and SNTAGT. The V end lost 6 bases, the J end lost 6 bases, and 18 bases lay between the germline ends. The CDR3 coding sequence is TGTGCCAGCAGCCCTCAGGGAGGAGAGATCAATGAGCAGTTCTTC. Residues: CASSPQGGEINEQFF.

The V gene is TRBV18, the J gene TRBJ2-7; D may be TRBD1 (6 bases). This CDR3 is 14 amino acids long. Deletions cut 4 bases from V and 6 bases from J, with 16 bases between. Germline loops: CDR1 KGHSH, CDR2 LQKENI. The CDR3 loop is CASSQNTGFREQYF. CDR3 coding DNA: TGTGCCAGCTCACAAAATACAGGGTTTCGCGAGCAGTACTTC. Drawing the rest from reference TRBV18 and TRBJ2-7, the complete variable domain is NAGVMQNPRHLVRRRGQEARLRCSPMKGHSHVYWYRQLPEEGLKFMVYLQKENIIDESGMPKERFSAEFPKEGPSILRIQQVVRGDSAAYFCASSQNTGFREQYFGPGTRLTVT.

CDR3 DNA sequence: TGTGCCACCAGCAGGCCCGGGACACCCTTGAACACTGAAGCTTTCTTT. Protein: CATSRPGTPLNTEAFF. The chain has TRBV15 and TRBJ1-1; D may be TRBD1 (6 bases). CDR3 length: 16 residues. The germline V gene encodes CDR1 LNHNV and CDR2 YYDKDF (reference sequence). V lost 3 bases and J lost 0, with 14 bases in between.

The rearrangement uses TRBV10-1 and TRBJ2-7; 9 bases align to TRBD2. This CDR3 spans 16 amino acids. Germline CDR1 reads WNHNN; CDR2 reads SYGVQD (reference sequence). V was clipped by 8 bases and J by 2 bases; unmatched bases: 13. CDR3 region: CASLQPLAGPTYEQYF. The CDR3 DNA sequence: TGCGCCAGCCTTCAACCGCTAGCGGGACCCACCTACGAGCAGTACTTC.

This clone has more than one count but fewer than ten. The rearrangement uses TRBV2 and TRBJ2-6; TRBD1 might be the D (7 bases). The CDR3 sequence is 13 residues long. Per germline, CDR1 SNHLY and CDR2 FYNNEI. The V end lost 8 bases, the J end lost 4 bases, and 9 bases lay between the germline ends. The CDR3 DNA sequence: TGTGCCAGCGCGGGACAGGGGGCCAACGTCCTGACTTTC. Amino acids: CASAGQGANVLTF. Full variable domain (outside the CDR3, taken from reference TRBV2 and TRBJ2-6): EPEVTQTPSHQVTQMGQEVILRCVPISNHLYFYWYRQILGQKVEFLVSFYNNEISEKSEIFDDQFSVERPDGSNFTLKIRSTKLEDSAMYFCASAGQGANVLTFGAGSRLTVL.

This rearrangement joins TRBV4-3 to TRBJ2-2; D is possibly TRBD2 (6 bases). CDR1 and CDR2 from the germline V gene are LGHNA and YSLEER. The CDR3 covers 16 residues. V was trimmed by 2 bases and J by 5 bases, leaving 15 bases between them. The CDR3 spells CASSQPGLRGTGELFF. DNA for the CDR3: TGCGCCAGCAGCCAACCGGGACTTAGGGGAACCGGGGAGCTGTTTTTT.

The chain carries TRBV28 and TRBJ1-1, with a possible D match to TRBD1 (5 bases). The CDR3 sequence is 12 residues long. Germline assignment: CDR1 MDHEN and CDR2 SYDVKM. V was shortened by 7 bases and J by 7 bases, with 13 bases between the two germline ends. The CDR3 region has the DNA TGTGCCAGCACCGAGACGACAGATGAAGCTTTCTTT. Residues: CASTETTDEAFF.

V and J are TRBV18 and TRBJ1-5; 11 positions match TRBD1. Germline values: CDR1 KGHSH, CDR2 LQKENI. V lost 4 bases to trimming and J lost 7 bases; unmatched junction nucleotides: 6. This CDR3 spans 15 amino acids. The CDR3 loop is CASSQGQGGVQPQHF. CDR3 DNA: TGTGCCAGCTCACAGGGACAGGGGGGTGTACAGCCCCAGCATTTT.

V is TRBV5-1 and J is TRBJ1-1, with 7 nucleotides matching TRBD1. The CDR3 is made up of 13 amino acids. The germline CDR1 and CDR2 sequences are SGHRS and YFSETQ. The J segment lost 7 bases and the V segment lost 0 bases, leaving 3 bases of the junction unmatched. The CDR3 sequence is CASSLAGQNEAFF. CDR3 sequence (DNA): TGCGCCAGCAGCTTGGCGGGACAGAATGAAGCTTTCTTT. Based on the CDR3 plus reference TRBV5-1 and TRBJ1-1, the full variable domain is KAGVTQTPRYLIKTRGQQVTLSCSPISGHRSVSWYQQTPGQGLQFLFEYFSETQRNKGNFPGRFSGRQFSNSRSEMNVSTLELGDSALYLCASSLAGQNEAFFGQGTRLTVV.